This TCR beta chain originates from a study of graft-versus-host responses after intestinal transplantation. Study information: Every one of the recipients received anti-thymocyte globulin induction and afterwards took tacrolimus and steroids for 3 to 4 years.

A remark on this clone: The target antigen is unknown.

Germline V gene data show CDR1 as MDHEN and CDR2 as SYDVKM. CDR3 size: 13 residues. The ends were cut back, 5 bases at V and 7 bases at J, with 12 bases in the middle. The table came from immunoSEQ multiplex PCR; TCRdb's copy has only in-frame clones and leaves some out. Of around 67,000 clones in the sample, approximately 80% were seen once. The material was unstimulated CD4+ T cells sorted from spleen or lymph node cells, obtained before transplant. This chain joins TRBV28 and TRBJ2-1; TRBD1 is a possible D gene (5 bases). The sequence came from a human donor who was the organ donor for an intestinal transplant. CDR3 in amino acids: CASSPRVVNEQFF. CDR3 coding DNA: TGTGCCAGCAGTCCCAGGGTTGTGAATGAGCAGTTCTTC. The whole variable domain, remainder taken from reference TRBV28 and TRBJ2-1, is DVKVTQSSRYLVKRTGEKVFLECVQDMDHENMFWYRQDPGLGLRLIYFSYDVKMKEKGDIPEGYSVSREKKERFSLILESASTNQTSMYLCASSPRVVNEQFFGPGTRLTVL.